This is a list of T cell receptor beta chains from one sample in a study of cytomegalovirus exposure and HLA in healthy donors. Libraries were prepared by immunoSEQ multiplex PCR; TCRdb keeps only in-frame clonotypes and omits some of them. The sample has 100,000 to 150,000 clones, over 15% seen once. The material sequenced was PBMCs. These receptors all come from a female donor in good health and CMV-seropositive. CDR3s include the opening cysteine and the closing phenylalanine or tryptophan. A D gene is named only where the DNA matches it firmly. Not every row has a clone size; where given, it reads once, few, many or a size class.

j_gene | v_gene | d_gene | abundance | CDR3aa | CDR3nt
TRBJ2-2 | TRBV19 | TRBD1 | medium-sized | CASTIAAPGQGWAGELFF | TGTGCCAGTACCATAGCCGCCCCGGGACAGGGATGGGCCGGGGAGCTGTTTTTT
TRBJ1-1 | TRBV4-2 | TRBD1 | . | CASSQENRGDTEAFF | TGTGCCAGCAGCCAAGAAAACAGGGGGGACACTGAAGCTTTCTTT
TRBJ2-3 | TRBV6-4 | . | few | CASSDYKGSDTQYF | TGTGCCAGCAGTGACTATAAGGGGTCAGATACGCAGTATTTT
TRBJ2-3 | TRBV7-7 | . | few | CASSPWGGTDTQYF | TGTGCCAGCAGCCCCTGGGGGGGCACAGATACGCAGTATTTT
TRBJ1-6 | TRBV5-1 | . | . | CASSATRGTANSPLHF | TGCGCCAGCAGCGCTACCAGGGGAACAGCTAATTCACCCCTCCACTTT
TRBJ2-1 | TRBV4-1 | . | few | CASSQSPVTYNEQFF | TGCGCCAGCAGCCAATCCCCGGTTACCTACAATGAGCAGTTCTTC
TRBJ2-2 | TRBV27 | . | . | CASRSLNTGELFF | TGTGCCAGCAGGTCCTTGAACACCGGGGAGCTGTTTTTT
TRBJ2-2 | TRBV28 | TRBD2 | few | CASSFWPSGPNTGELFF | TGTGCCAGCAGTTTTTGGCCTAGCGGCCCCAACACCGGGGAGCTGTTTTTT
TRBJ2-1 | TRBV6-6 | . | . | CASSRKQGGHYNEQFF | TGTGCCAGCAGTCGCAAACAGGGCGGACACTACAATGAGCAGTTCTTC
TRBJ2-7 | TRBV5-6 | TRBD1 | . | CASSLGQHYEQYF | TGTGCCAGCAGCCTGGGACAGCATTACGAGCAGTACTTC
TRBJ1-2 | TRBV4-2 | . | . | CASSPTTGYYGYTF | TGTGCCAGCAGCCCGACTACAGGGTACTATGGCTACACCTTC
TRBJ1-6 | TRBV30 | . | few | CAWSAATQYNSPLHF | TGTGCCTGGAGCGCGGCCACGCAGTATAATTCACCCCTCCACTTT
TRBJ2-3 | TRBV5-1 | TRBD2 | . | CASSPGASGSTDTQYF | TGCGCCAGCAGCCCGGGTGCTAGCGGGAGCACAGATACGCAGTATTTT
TRBJ2-7 | TRBV28 | . | few | CASSPGTPSSYEQYF | TGTGCCAGCAGTCCCGGGACACCGAGCTCCTACGAGCAGTACTTC
TRBJ2-1 | TRBV30 | TRBD2 | . | CAWSVLAGNEQFF | TGTGCCTGGAGTGTACTAGCGGGCAATGAGCAGTTCTTC
TRBJ1-1 | TRBV5-1 | TRBD1 | . | CASSFQGGNTEAFF | TGCGCCAGCAGCTTCCAGGGGGGGAACACTGAAGCTTTCTTT
TRBJ2-1 | TRBV4-1 | TRBD2 | few | CASSQDQRGAYNEQFF | TGCGCCAGCAGCCAAGATCAGCGGGGGGCCTACAATGAGCAGTTCTTC
TRBJ1-2 | TRBV6-5 | . | few | CASSTRTGNYGYTF | TGTGCCAGCAGTACCCGGACGGGGAACTATGGCTACACCTTC
TRBJ1-4 | TRBV5-1 | . | . | CASSLGTWGGIREKLFF | TGCGCCAGCAGCTTGGGGACCTGGGGGGGGATAAGGGAAAAACTGTTTTTT
TRBJ2-3 | TRBV4-1 | . | . | CASSLVAGSGTDTQYF | TGCGCCAGCAGCCTAGTGGCGGGGTCGGGGACAGATACGCAGTATTTT
TRBJ2-7 | TRBV19 | TRBD2 | few | CASSIFLGTSGSYYEQYF | TGTGCCAGTAGTATATTTCTCGGGACTAGCGGGAGCTACTACGAGCAGTACTTC
TRBJ2-1 | TRBV4-3 | . | few | CASSQDGSGSYNEQFF | TGCGCCAGCAGCCAAGATGGATCAGGGTCCTACAATGAGCAGTTCTTC
TRBJ1-1 | TRBV10-2 | . | . | CASGRYYRDDAEAFF | TGCGCCAGCGGGCGTTACTACAGGGATGACGCTGAAGCTTTCTTT
TRBJ2-1 | TRBV4-3 | TRBD2 | . | CASSPRTSGGMYNEQFF | TGCGCCAGCAGCCCCAGAACTAGCGGGGGGATGTACAATGAGCAGTTCTTC
TRBJ1-2 | TRBV5-1 | TRBD1 | few | CASSYLQGNYGYTF | TGCGCCAGCAGCTACCTACAGGGGAACTATGGCTACACCTTC
TRBJ2-1 | TRBV6-5 | . | . | CASSYSRGLRHEQFF | TGTGCCAGCAGTTACTCCAGGGGACTACGACATGAGCAGTTCTTC
TRBJ2-2 | TRBV4-3 | TRBD2 | few | CASSQGLAENTGELFF | TGCGCCAGCAGCCAAGGGCTAGCGGAGAACACCGGGGAGCTGTTTTTT
TRBJ2-5 | TRBV6-5 | TRBD1 | . | CASSYGTVQETQYF | TGTGCCAGCAGTTACGGGACAGTGCAAGAGACCCAGTACTTC